This T cell receptor (beta chain) appears in the sequencing data of a study of blood T cells in healthy people across ages. The CDR3 totals 15 residues. Trimming removed 2 bases from V and 5 bases from J, with 15 bases in between. CDR1 and CDR2 (germline): MNHNY, SVGAGI (reference sequence). Sample-barcoded 5' priming and a J-beta primer mix drove a second PCR of roughly 6 to 12 cycles. TCRdb re-derived calls from the 5' RACE reads in MiXCR, one entry per CDR3 protein. The sample holds around 1,600,000 distinct CDR3 sequences, approximately 42% seen once. Sequencing used blood. The clonotype was recovered from a woman between 18 and 30 years old in good health. The genes are TRBV6-6 and TRBJ2-5; D uncertain. Here the CDR3 reads CASSYLASAGETQYF. The CDR3 nucleotides read TGTGCCAGCAGTTACCTGGCGAGCGCCGGGGAGACCCAGTACTTC.